The 3 T cell receptor beta chains below all came from one sample that was sequenced in a study of cytomegalovirus exposure and HLA in healthy donors. Use of 60 Vbeta and 13 Jbeta primers characterized the PCR. TCRdb's copy holds only in-frame clones and misses some; the assay was immunoSEQ multiplex PCR. This table has approximately 120,000 clones, just under 75% appearing once. Material for sequencing was PBMCs. The receptors originated from a human donor in good health.

The rearrangement joins TRBV28 to TRBJ2-3; D is uncertain. V was pared by 10 bases and J by 0 bases, with 17 bases between. The CDR3 spans 15 residues. Germline lookup yields CDR1 MDHEN and CDR2 SYDVKM. CDR3 amino acids: CATLNLASSTDTQYF. The CDR3 nucleotides read TGTGCCACCCTAAACCTTGCCTCTAGCACAGATACGCAGTATTTT.

The chain carries TRBV5-1 and TRBJ2-1; TRBD1 aligns across 10 bases. This CDR3 has 15 residues. Germline V CDR1 and CDR2: SGHRS, YFSETQ. Germline trimming cut 0 bases from V and 6 bases from J; bases unmatched to any gene: 3. CDR3 sequence reads: CASSLGDRGPNEQFF. CDR3 nucleotide sequence: TGCGCCAGCAGCTTGGGGGACAGGGGACCCAATGAGCAGTTCTTC.

The CDR3 nucleotides are TGTGCCAGTAGCACATGGACTAGCGGGAAAGAGACCCAGTACTTC. Translated: CASSTWTSGKETQYF. The chain recombines TRBV19 with TRBJ2-5; TRBD2 matches 12 bases. Germline V gene lookup returns CDR1 LNHDA and CDR2 SQIVND (reference sequence). There are 15 residues in the CDR3. J lost 3 bases, V lost 6 bases, and 5 bases had no gene match.